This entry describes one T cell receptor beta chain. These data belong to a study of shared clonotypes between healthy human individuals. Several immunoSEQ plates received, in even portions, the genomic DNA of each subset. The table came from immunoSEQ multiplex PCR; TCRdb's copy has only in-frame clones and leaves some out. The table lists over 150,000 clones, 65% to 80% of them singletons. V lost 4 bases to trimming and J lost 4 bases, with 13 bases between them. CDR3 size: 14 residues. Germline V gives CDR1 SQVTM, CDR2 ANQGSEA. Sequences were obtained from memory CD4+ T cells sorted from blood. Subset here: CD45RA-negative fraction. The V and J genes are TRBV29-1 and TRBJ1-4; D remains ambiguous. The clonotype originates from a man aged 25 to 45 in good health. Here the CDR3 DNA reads TGCAGCGTTGCTGAGGGCGCGGGTAATGAAAAACTGTTTTTT. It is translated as CSVAEGAGNEKLFF. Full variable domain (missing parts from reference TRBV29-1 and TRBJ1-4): SAVISQKPSRDICQRGTSLTIQCQVDSQVTMMFWYRQQPGQSLTLIATANQGSEATYESGFVIDKFPISRPNLTFSTLTVSNMSPEDSSIYLCSVAEGAGNEKLFFGSGTQLSVL.